This T cell receptor beta chain derives from a study of blood T cell repertoires in COVID-19. Generated by immunoSEQ multiplex PCR, the TCRdb table keeps only in-frame clones and is missing some. Of over 50,000 clones listed, approximately 87% are singletons. The CDR3 sequence is 13 residues long. V lost 5 bases and J 3 bases, leaving 10 bases between the germline ends. Germline loops: CDR1 LNHDA, CDR2 SQIVND (reference sequence). Sequencing was done on a sample of peripheral blood. The chain combines TRBV19 with TRBJ1-2, with a possible D match to TRBD1 (6 bases). This clonotype was sampled from a man aged 55 to 70 with acute or convalescent COVID-19. The CDR3 DNA reads as TGTGCCAGTAGTTCGACAGGAGACTATGGCTACACCTTC. Protein: CASSSTGDYGYTF.